The clone carrying this TCR beta chain turned up a few times. What it recognizes is unknown. This sample stems from a study of response to subunit inactivated influenza vaccine. Overall study results and limits: Only a handful of new T cells, the authors suggested, are recruited with each seasonal influenza vaccination.

MiXCR, run by TCRdb on the RT-PCR reads, gives a single entry per CDR3 protein. The sample has about 570,000 distinct CDR3 sequences, approximately 10% seen once; the top ten hold around 9.6%. The CDR3 extends over 15 amino acids. The V end was cut by 7 bases, the J end by 1 base, with 13 bases between. The genes are TRBV12-3 or TRBV12-4 and TRBJ1-4, with a weak D call TRBD1 (6 bases). Sequences were derived from PBMCs from blood, sampled on the day of vaccination. The receptor was derived from a man between 50 and 59 years old who received an inactivated influenza vaccine. For the CDR3, the DNA is TGTGCCAGCACCACCGGACAGAGAACTAATGAAAAACTGTTTTTT. Protein: CASTTGQRTNEKLFF.